The T cell receptor (beta chain) under discussion was sequenced for a study of cytomegalovirus exposure and HLA in healthy donors. Across the whole study: Early on, a data release was issued that held 65 million to 100 million unique TCRs from HLA-typed donors. Overall study results and limits: Later analysis identified several of the most significant clusters that appeared linked to common viral pathogens. Only CMV serostatus was available as immune exposure information. For most TCR sequences rarity was the rule, although some public TCRs occurred in many donors.

The germline gives CDR1 SSHAT, CDR2 FNYEAQ (reference sequence). The CDR3 length is 13 residues. The V end was cut by 5 bases, the J end by 3 bases, with 10 bases between. Comments on this clone: The antigen remains unidentified.

The PCR was carried out with 60 Vbeta primers and 13 Jbeta primers. Profiling relied on immunoSEQ multiplex PCR, and the TCRdb table lists in-frame clones only, not all of them. Of some 140,000 clones in the sample, approximately 80% were seen once. This receptor was identified in a man under 40 in good health and CMV-seronegative. The J gene is TRBJ2-5, the V gene TRBV7-7, with a tentative D call TRBD2 (6 bases). The sequenced material came from PBMCs. The CDR3 DNA follows: TGTGCCAGCAGCCGCGGGGCGGAAGAGACCCAGTACTTC. This translates into CASSRGAEETQYF.